This note documents a single TCR beta chain sequence. TCRdb's table, derived via immunoSEQ multiplex PCR, lists solely in-frame clones and lacks some. The sample has 200,000 to 250,000 clones, 88% seen once; the top ten hold roughly 6.8%. Germline V gene lookup returns CDR1 LNHNV and CDR2 YYDKDF (reference sequence). The ends lost 2 bases at V and 1 base at J; junction bases unmatched: 8. This CDR3 is built from 17 residues. This specimen comes from a study of blood T cell repertoires in COVID-19. The sequence was obtained from a woman aged 25 to 45 with COVID-19, enrolled during active disease. Sequencing used peripheral blood. The J gene is TRBJ1-5, the V gene TRBV15; 7 bases agree with TRBD1. This chain's CDR3 is CATSRNRQGISNQPQHF. DNA for the CDR3: TGTGCCACCAGCAGAAATCGACAGGGCATAAGCAATCAGCCCCAGCATTTT.